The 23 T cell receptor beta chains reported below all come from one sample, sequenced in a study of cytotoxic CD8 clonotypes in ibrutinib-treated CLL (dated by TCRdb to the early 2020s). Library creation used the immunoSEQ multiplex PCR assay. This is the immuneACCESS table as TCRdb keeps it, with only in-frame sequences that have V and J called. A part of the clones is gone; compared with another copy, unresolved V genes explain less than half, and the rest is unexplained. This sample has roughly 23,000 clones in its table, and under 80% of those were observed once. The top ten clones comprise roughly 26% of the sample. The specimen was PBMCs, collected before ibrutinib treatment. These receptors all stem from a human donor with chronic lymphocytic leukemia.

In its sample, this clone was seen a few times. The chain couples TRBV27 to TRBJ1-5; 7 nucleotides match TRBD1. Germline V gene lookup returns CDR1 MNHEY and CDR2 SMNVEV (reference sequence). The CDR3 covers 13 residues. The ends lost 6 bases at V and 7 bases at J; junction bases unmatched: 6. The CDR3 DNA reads TGTGCCAGCAGGGGGGACAGAACCCAGCCCCAGCATTTT. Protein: CASRGDRTQPQHF.

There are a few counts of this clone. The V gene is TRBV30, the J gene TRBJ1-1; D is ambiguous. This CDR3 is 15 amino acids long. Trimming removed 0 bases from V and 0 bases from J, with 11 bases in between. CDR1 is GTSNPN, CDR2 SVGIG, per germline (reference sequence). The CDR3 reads CAWSVSIPMNTEAFF. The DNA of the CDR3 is TGTGCCTGGAGTGTCTCCATACCCATGAACACTGAAGCTTTCTTT. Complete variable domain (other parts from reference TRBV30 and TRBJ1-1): SQTIHQWPATLVQPVGSPLSLECTVEGTSNPNLYWYRQAAGRGLQLLFYSVGIGQISSEVPQNLSASRPQDRQFILSSKKLLLSDSGFYLCAWSVSIPMNTEAFFGQGTRLTVV.

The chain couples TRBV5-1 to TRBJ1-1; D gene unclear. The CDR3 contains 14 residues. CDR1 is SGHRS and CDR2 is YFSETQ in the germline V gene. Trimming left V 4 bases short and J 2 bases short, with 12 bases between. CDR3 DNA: TGCGCCAGCAGCGTAGCAGGTGTAAACACTGAAGCTTTCTTT. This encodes CASSVAGVNTEAFF.

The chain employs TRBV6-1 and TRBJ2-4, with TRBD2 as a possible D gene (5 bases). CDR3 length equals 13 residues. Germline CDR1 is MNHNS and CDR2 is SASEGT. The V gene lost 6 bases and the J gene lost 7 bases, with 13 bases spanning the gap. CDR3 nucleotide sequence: TGTGCCAGCAGCGCCGACGCGGGTAACATTCAGTACTTC. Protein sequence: CASSADAGNIQYF.

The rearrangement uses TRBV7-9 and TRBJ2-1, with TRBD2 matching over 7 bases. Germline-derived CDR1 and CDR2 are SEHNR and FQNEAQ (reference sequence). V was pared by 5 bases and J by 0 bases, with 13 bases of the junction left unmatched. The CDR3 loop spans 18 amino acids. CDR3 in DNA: TGTGCCAGCAGCCCCCGGGGTAGCGGGCATTACTCCTACAATGAGCAGTTCTTC. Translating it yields CASSPRGSGHYSYNEQFF.

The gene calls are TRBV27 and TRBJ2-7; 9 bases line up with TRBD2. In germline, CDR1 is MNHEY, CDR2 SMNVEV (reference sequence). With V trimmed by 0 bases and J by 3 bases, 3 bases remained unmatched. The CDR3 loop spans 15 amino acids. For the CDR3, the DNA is TGTGCCAGCAGTTTATCCCCGCGGGAGGGCTACGAGCAGTACTTC. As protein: CASSLSPREGYEQYF.

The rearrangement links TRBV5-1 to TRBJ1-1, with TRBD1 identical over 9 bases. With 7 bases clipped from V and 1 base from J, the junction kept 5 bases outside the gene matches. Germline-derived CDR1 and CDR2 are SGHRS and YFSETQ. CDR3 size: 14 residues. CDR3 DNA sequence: TGCGCCAGCCAGCCGGGACAGGGGAACACTGAAGCTTTCTTT. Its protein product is CASQPGQGNTEAFF. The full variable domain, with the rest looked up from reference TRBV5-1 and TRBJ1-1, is KAGVTQTPRYLIKTRGQQVTLSCSPISGHRSVSWYQQTPGQGLQFLFEYFSETQRNKGNFPGRFSGRQFSNSRSEMNVSTLELGDSALYLCASQPGQGNTEAFFGQGTRLTVV.

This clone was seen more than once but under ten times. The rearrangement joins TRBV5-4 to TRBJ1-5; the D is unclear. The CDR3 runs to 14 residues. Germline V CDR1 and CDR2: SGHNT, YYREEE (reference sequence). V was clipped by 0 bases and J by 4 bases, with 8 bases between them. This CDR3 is CASSLAGQNQPQHF. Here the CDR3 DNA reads TGTGCCAGCAGCTTGGCCGGTCAGAATCAGCCCCAGCATTTT.

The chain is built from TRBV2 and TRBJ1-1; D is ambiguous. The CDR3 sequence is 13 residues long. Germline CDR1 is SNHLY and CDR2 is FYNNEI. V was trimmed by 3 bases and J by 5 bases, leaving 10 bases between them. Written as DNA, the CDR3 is TGTGCCAGCAGTGAGGTTGAAGGGACTGAAGCTTTCTTT. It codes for CASSEVEGTEAFF.

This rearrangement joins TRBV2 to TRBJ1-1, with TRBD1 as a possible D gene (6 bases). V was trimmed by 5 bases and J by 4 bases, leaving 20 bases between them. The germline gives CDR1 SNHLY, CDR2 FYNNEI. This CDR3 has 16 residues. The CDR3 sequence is CASSITGIRGTTEAFF. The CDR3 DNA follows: TGTGCCAGCAGTATTACAGGGATTAGGGGGACCACTGAAGCTTTCTTT.

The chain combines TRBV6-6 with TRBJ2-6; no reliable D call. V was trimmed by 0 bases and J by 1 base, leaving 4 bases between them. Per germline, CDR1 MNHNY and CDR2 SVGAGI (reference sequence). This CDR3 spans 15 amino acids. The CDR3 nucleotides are TGTGCCAGCAGTTACTCGACATCTGGGGCCAACGTCCTGACTTTC. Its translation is CASSYSTSGANVLTF.

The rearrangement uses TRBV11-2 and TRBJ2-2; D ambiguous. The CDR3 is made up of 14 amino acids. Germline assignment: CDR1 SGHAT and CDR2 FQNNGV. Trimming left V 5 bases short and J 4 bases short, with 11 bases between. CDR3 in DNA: TGTGCCAGCAGCCTAGTTTGGGGCACCGGGGAGCTGTTTTTT. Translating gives CASSLVWGTGELFF.

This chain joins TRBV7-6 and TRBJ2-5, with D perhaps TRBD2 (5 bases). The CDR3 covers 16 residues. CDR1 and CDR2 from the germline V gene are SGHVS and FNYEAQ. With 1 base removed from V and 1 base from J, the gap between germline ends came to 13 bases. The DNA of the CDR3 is TGTGCCAGCAGCTTAGTCGGAGGAAGTGGCCAAGAGACCCAGTACTTC. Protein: CASSLVGGSGQETQYF.

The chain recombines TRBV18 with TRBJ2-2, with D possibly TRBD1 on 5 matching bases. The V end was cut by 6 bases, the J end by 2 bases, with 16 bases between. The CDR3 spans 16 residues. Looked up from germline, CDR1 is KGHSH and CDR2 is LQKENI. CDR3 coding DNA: TGTGCCAGCTCGTACGGGCACAGGCGAAACACCGGGGAGCTGTTTTTT. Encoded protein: CASSYGHRRNTGELFF.

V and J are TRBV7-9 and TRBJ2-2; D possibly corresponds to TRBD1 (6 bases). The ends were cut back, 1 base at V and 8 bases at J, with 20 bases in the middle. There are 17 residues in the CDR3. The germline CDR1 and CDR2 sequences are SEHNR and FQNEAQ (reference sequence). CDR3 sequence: CASSLDVGAALPGELFF. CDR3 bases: TGTGCCAGCAGCTTAGACGTGGGGGCAGCCCTCCCTGGGGAGCTGTTTTTT.

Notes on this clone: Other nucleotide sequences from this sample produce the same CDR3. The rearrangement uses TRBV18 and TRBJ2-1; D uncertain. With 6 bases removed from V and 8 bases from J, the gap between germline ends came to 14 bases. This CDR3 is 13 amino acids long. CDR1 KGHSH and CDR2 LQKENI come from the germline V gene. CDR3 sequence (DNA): TGTGCCAGCTCCCCGGGCCTTGGGGATGAGCAGTTCTTC. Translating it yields CASSPGLGDEQFF. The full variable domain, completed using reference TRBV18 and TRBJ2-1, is NAGVMQNPRHLVRRRGQEARLRCSPMKGHSHVYWYRQLPEEGLKFMVYLQKENIIDESGMPKERFSAEFPKEGPSILRIQQVVRGDSAAYFCASSPGLGDEQFFGPGTRLTVL.

CDR3 bases: TGTGCCAGCAGAACCCAGGGGGCTGATACGCAGTATTTT. It specifies CASRTQGADTQYF. This chain links TRBV6-6 with TRBJ2-3; the match to TRBD1 covers 8 bases. The CDR3 runs to 13 residues. Trimming removed 6 bases from V and 6 bases from J; junction bases left unmatched: 5. Germline CDR1 reads MNHNY; CDR2 reads SVGAGI (reference sequence).

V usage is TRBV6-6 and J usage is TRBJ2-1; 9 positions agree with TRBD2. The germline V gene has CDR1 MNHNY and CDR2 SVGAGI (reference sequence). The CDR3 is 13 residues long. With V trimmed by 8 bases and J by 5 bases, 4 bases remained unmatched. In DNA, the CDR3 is TGTGCCAGCCTACTAGCGGGCGACAATGAGCAGTTCTTC. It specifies CASLLAGDNEQFF.

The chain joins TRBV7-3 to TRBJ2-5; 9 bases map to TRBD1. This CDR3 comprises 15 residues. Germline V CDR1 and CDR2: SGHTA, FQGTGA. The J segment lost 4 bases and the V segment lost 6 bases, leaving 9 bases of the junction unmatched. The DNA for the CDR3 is TGTGCCAGCAGTAGGTCACAGGGGGCGGGAGAGACCCAGTACTTC. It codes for CASSRSQGAGETQYF.

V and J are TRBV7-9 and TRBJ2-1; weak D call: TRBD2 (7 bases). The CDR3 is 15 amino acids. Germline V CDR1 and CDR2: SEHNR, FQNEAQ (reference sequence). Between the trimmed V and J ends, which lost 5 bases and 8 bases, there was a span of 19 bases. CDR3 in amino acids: CASSVWTRGGDEQFF. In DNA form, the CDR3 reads TGTGCCAGCAGCGTCTGGACTAGAGGGGGGGATGAGCAGTTCTTC. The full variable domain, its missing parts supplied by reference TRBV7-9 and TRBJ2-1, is DTGVSQNPRHKITKRGQNVTFRCDPISEHNRLYWYRQTLGQGPEFLTYFQNEAQLEKSRLLSDRFSAERPKGSFSTLEIQRTEQGDSAMYLCASSVWTRGGDEQFFGPGTRLTVL.

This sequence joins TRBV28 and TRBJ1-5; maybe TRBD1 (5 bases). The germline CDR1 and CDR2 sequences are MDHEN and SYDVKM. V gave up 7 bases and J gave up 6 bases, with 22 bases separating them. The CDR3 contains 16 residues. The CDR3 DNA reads TGTGCCAGCAAATGGGGCGCGCGGCTTACCCCTCAGCCCCAGCATTTT. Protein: CASKWGARLTPQPQHF.

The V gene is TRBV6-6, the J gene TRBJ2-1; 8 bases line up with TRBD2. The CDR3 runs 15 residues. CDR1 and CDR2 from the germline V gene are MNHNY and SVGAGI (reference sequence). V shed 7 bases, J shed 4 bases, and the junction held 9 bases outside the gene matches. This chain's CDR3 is CASIPGLVYYNEQFF. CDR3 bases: TGTGCCAGCATCCCGGGACTAGTCTATTACAATGAGCAGTTCTTC.

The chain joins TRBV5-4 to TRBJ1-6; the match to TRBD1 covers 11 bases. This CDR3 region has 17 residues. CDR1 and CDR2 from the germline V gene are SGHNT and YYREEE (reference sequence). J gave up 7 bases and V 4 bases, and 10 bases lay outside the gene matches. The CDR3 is CASSPGQGAGSNSPLHF. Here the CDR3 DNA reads TGTGCCAGCAGCCCAGGACAGGGGGCAGGATCGAATTCACCCCTCCACTTT.